This record looks at one T cell receptor beta chain sequence and its context. What antigen it recognizes has not been identified. No much larger clonotype is one base removed from it; base qualities were not supplied. This entry comes from a study of blood T cell repertoires in COVID-19 (TCRdb year 2020). At the level of the whole study: The collaborator samples originated in the United States, Italy and Spain and spanned the acute and convalescent phases of COVID-19. The repertoires were released in a freely available public database meant as a resource for research on the immune response to SARS-CoV-2. Samples came from the ongoing ImmuneRACE study (first 160 participants) plus 1,254 subjects from 6 global collaborators. The material from the prospective study consisted of cDNA or gDNA derived from T cells, B-cell-depleted T cells, or PBMCs. Deeply sampled blood TCRbeta repertoires from subjects exposed to, actively infected with, or recovered from COVID-19 were included in the dataset. Nearly every sample came with metadata listing a de-identified subject ID, COVID-19 status, age in years and sex. Where HLA class I and class II types were available, the types were taken from metadata supplied by the sample provider, not from assay-based typing. What the authors observed across the whole study: The amount of clinical and demographic metadata varied by source and participant and was provided uncurated.

TCRbeta CDR3 regions were amplified from genomic DNA by means of the immunoSEQ Assay, a bias-controlled multiplex PCR. From the authors' description of their analysis: Within the assay, amplification of reference gene primers was used to estimate how many nucleated cells each sample contained. To quantify the absolute abundance of each unique TCRbeta CDR3 rearrangement, sequence reads were collapsed and filtered. For each sample, productive Simpson clonality was calculated by taking the square root of Simpson's diversity index across productive rearrangements. What TCRdb holds here is the immuneACCESS table cut down to in-frame rearrangements. Part of the clones is not present; checked against another copy, under half of the missing clones reflect an unresolved V gene, and the others are unexplained. That table supplies the V and J calls and clone size; D and trimming were determined from the DNA. The sample table holds about 360,000 clones, of which 87% were seen once. The top ten clonotypes cover 1.3% of the sample.

The germline V gene (reference sequence) sets CDR1 to MNHEY and CDR2 to SMNVEV. The germline V end is reduced by 5 bases and the J end by 7 bases; junction bases left unmatched: 8. From cysteine to phenylalanine, the CDR3 is 15 amino acids long. Only CDR3 DNA is held: 45 bases, read in frame from base 1. Participants in the prospective study were enrolled through a virtual design, were aged roughly 18 to 100 years, and lived in roughly 24 United States geographic areas. To assign participants to cohorts, the prospective study relied on clinical history that participants themselves reported in a screening survey and a study questionnaire. For ImmuneRACE Cohort 3, a participant was defined as recovered based on two consecutive negative NP/OP PCR tests, clearance by a healthcare professional, or resolution of symptoms. In the prospective study, mobile phlebotomists collected whole blood, serum and a nasopharyngeal or oropharyngeal swab from each participant. Participants in the prospective study had the option to provide additional blood draws and questionnaires over a roughly 2-month period. Blood samples from the prospective study were shipped frozen or at room temperature prior to DNA extraction.

This clonotype originated in a man aged 25 to 40 who had recovered from COVID-19. In this chain, TRBV27 is recombined with TRBJ2-4, and TRBD1 aligns with 10 junction nucleotides. The sequencing input was PBMCs or T cells enriched from blood (not recorded which). CDR3 loop: CASSLGQGRGNIQYF. At the DNA level, the sequence is TGTGCCAGCAGTCTGGGACAGGGGAGGGGGAACATTCAGTACTTC.